The T cell receptor (beta chain) described here comes from a study of cytomegalovirus exposure and HLA in healthy donors. Overall study context: Unique TCRs from HLA-typed donors, around 79 million of them, were held in an early data release. Study-wide findings and caveats: Follow-up analysis later connected one missense variant in DCLRE1C with trimming of TCR beta V- and J-genes.

PCR used 60 Vbeta primers and 13 Jbeta primers. TCRdb's table, derived via immunoSEQ multiplex PCR, lists solely in-frame clones and lacks some. The top ten clones hold approximately 9.7% of a sample with about 140,000 clones, almost 85% of them seen once. The CDR3 has 14 residues. V was pared by 0 bases and J by 7 bases, with 3 bases of the junction left unmatched. CDR1 is LNHDA, CDR2 SQIVND, per germline (reference sequence). To note about this clone: Its cognate antigen is unknown.

This chain uses TRBV19 with TRBJ2-4, with TRBD2 matching 7 bases. The receptor's source is a woman aged 55-70 years in good health and CMV-seropositive. Sample: PBMCs. CDR3: CASSIDREGNIQYF. In DNA form, the CDR3 reads TGTGCCAGTAGTATAGACAGGGAGGGGAACATTCAGTACTTC.